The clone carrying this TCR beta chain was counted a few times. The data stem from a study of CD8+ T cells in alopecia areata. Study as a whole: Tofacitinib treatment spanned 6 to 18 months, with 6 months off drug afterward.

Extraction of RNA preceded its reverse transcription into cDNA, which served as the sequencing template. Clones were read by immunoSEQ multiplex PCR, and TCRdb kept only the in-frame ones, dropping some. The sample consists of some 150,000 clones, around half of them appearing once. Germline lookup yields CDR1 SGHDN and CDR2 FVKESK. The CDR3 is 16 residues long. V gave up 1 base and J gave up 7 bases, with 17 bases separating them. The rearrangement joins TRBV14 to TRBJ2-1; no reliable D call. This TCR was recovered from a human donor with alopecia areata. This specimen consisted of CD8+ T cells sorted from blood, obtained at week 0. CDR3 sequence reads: CASSQVGLPGWNEQFF. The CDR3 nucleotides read TGTGCCAGCAGCCAAGTAGGCCTGCCCGGGTGGAATGAGCAGTTCTTC.